The 12 T cell receptor beta chains below were found in one sample sequenced in a study of Graves' ophthalmopathy and Graves' hyperthyroidism. Amplification of the TCR beta CDR3 regions used RNA transcripts (as template). First-round RT-PCR relied on HTBI primers, and a second-round multiplex PCR came next. From the multiplex PCR reads, TCRdb called clonotypes with MiXCR, one entry per CDR3 protein. This sample has 600,000 to 950,000 distinct CDR3 sequences, with 35% to 50% found just once. The sequencing sample was made of peripheral blood. The receptors shown here come from an adult man with Graves' ophthalmopathy.

This clonotype has a count of ten or more. This chain links TRBV6-5 with TRBJ1-2, with a possible D match to TRBD1 (6 bases). CDR1 is MNHEY and CDR2 is SVGAGI in the germline V gene. This CDR3 contains 13 residues. V gave up 6 bases and J gave up 0 bases, with 8 bases separating them. As DNA, the CDR3 is TGTGCCAGCAGGCGGGACACTAACTATGGCTACACCTTC. As protein: CASRRDTNYGYTF.

With regard to this clonotype: At one boundary the junction diverges from the germline segment, which might be a read error. The chain combines TRBV7-9 with TRBJ2-7, with 8 bases fitting TRBD1. Germline CDR1 reads SEHNR; CDR2 reads FQNEAQ (reference sequence). This CDR3 has 13 amino acids. The DNA of the CDR3 is TGTGCCGGCAGGCAGACAGGGGACTACGAGCAGTACTTC. Translated, it gives CAGRQTGDYEQYF.

The sample holds a few counts of this clonotype. The genes are TRBV9 and TRBJ2-2, with 7 nucleotides matching TRBD1. The CDR3 contains 15 residues. Germline V gene data show CDR1 as SGDLS and CDR2 as YYNGEE. V was pared by 0 bases and J by 5 bases, with 4 bases of the junction left unmatched. The CDR3, as DNA: TGTGCCAGCAGCGTAGCAAAGGGGGCTACCGGGGAGCTGTTTTTT. It yields the protein CASSVAKGATGELFF. The full variable domain, rest sourced from reference TRBV9 and TRBJ2-2, is DSGVTQTPKHLITATGQRVTLRCSPRSGDLSVYWYQQSLDQGLQFLIQYYNGEERAKGNILERFSAQQFPDLHSELNLSSLELGDSALYFCASSVAKGATGELFFGEGSRLTVL.

This clonotype was detected only a few times. The rearrangement joins TRBV19 to TRBJ2-7; D not resolved. Germline V CDR1 and CDR2: LNHDA, SQIVND (reference sequence). CDR3 length: 11 residues. The germline V and J ends were trimmed by 9 bases and 3 bases, with 9 bases remaining between them. The CDR3: CASGILYEQYF. CDR3 sequence (DNA): TGTGCCAGCGGCATCCTCTACGAGCAGTACTTC. The variable domain in full, completed from reference TRBV19 and TRBJ2-7, reads DGGITQSPKYLFRKEGQNVTLSCEQNLNHDAMYWYRQDPGQGLRLIYYSQIVNDFQKGDIAEGYSVSREKKESFPLTVTSAQKNPTAFYLCASGILYEQYFGPGTRLTVT.

In its sample, this clonotype was seen many times. The rearrangement uses TRBV7-9 and TRBJ2-5; D is unclear. V lost 3 bases, J lost 0 bases, and 11 bases lay in between. Looked up from germline, CDR1 is SEHNR and CDR2 is FQNEAQ (reference sequence). The CDR3 is 15 amino acids. This CDR3 reads CASSLSQTDQETQYF. CDR3 bases: TGTGCCAGCAGCTTGAGTCAGACGGACCAAGAGACCCAGTACTTC.

In regard to this clonotype: Compared with germline, one end of the junction differs, possibly owing to a read error. This chain links TRBV7-3 with TRBJ2-5; 11 nucleotides agree with TRBD2. This CDR3 spans 17 amino acids. The germline gives CDR1 SGHTA, CDR2 FQGTGA. This CDR3 is CASSQEIAGGPGETQYF. In DNA form, the CDR3 reads TGCGCCAGCAGCCAGGAAATAGCGGGAGGGCCCGGAGAGACCCAGTACTTC.

This chain uses TRBV7-9 with TRBJ2-7, with D possibly TRBD1 on 6 matching bases. Germline lookup yields CDR1 SEHNR and CDR2 FQNEAQ (reference sequence). V was clipped by 6 bases and J by 3 bases, with 12 bases between them. The CDR3 covers 13 residues. The CDR3 DNA sequence: TGTGCCAGCAGTCGGACAGTGATCTACGAGCAGTACTTC. It encodes CASSRTVIYEQYF.

As for this clonotype: The junction differs from germline at one of its ends, possibly a read error. The chain is built from TRBV5-4 and TRBJ2-6; a possible D gene is TRBD1 (6 bases). The CDR3 consists of 14 residues. Germline assignment: CDR1 SGHNT and CDR2 YYREEE (reference sequence). The CDR3 DNA follows: TGTGCCAGCAGCTCCCACAGGGCTTTGGACACTGAAGCTTTC. Its protein is CASSSHRALDTEAF.

Note on this clonotype: A much larger clone is a single base away; this may be a read error. The V and J genes are TRBV15 and TRBJ2-7, with D maybe TRBD1 (6 bases). The CDR3 covers 15 residues. Germline V gives CDR1 LNHNV, CDR2 YYDKDF (reference sequence). CDR3 coding DNA: TGTGCCACCAGCAGGTCGACAGGTACCTTCTACGAGCAGCACTTC. Translation: CATSRSTGTFYEQHF.

CDR3: CSARPTGGVGTEAFF. Written as DNA, the CDR3 is TGCAGTGCTAGACCTACAGGGGGGGTAGGCACTGAAGCTTTCTTT. The J gene is TRBJ1-1, the V gene TRBV20-1; 8 nucleotides agree with TRBD1. Germline CDR1 reads DFQATT; CDR2 reads SNEGSKA (reference sequence). With 2 bases clipped from V and 4 bases from J, the junction kept 9 bases outside the gene matches. The CDR3 is 15 amino acids.

V gene TRBV6-6 combines with J gene TRBJ2-7; possibly TRBD1 for D (5 bases). Germline V gene lookup returns CDR1 MNHNY and CDR2 SVGAGI (reference sequence). The CDR3 is 14 amino acids. The ends were cut back, 7 bases at V and 0 bases at J, with 13 bases in the middle. DNA of the CDR3: TGTGCCAGCATATACAGGCGCAGCTCCTACGAGCAGTACTTC. This encodes CASIYRRSSYEQYF.

The gene calls are TRBV4-3 and TRBJ2-5, with TRBD1 matching 7 bases. J was trimmed by 3 bases and V by 3 bases; bases with no gene match: 4. Germline CDR1 is LGHNA and CDR2 is YSLEER. CDR3 length: 14 residues. The CDR3: CASSHLGTEETQYF. Here the CDR3 DNA reads TGCGCCAGCAGCCACCTAGGGACAGAAGAGACCCAGTACTTC.